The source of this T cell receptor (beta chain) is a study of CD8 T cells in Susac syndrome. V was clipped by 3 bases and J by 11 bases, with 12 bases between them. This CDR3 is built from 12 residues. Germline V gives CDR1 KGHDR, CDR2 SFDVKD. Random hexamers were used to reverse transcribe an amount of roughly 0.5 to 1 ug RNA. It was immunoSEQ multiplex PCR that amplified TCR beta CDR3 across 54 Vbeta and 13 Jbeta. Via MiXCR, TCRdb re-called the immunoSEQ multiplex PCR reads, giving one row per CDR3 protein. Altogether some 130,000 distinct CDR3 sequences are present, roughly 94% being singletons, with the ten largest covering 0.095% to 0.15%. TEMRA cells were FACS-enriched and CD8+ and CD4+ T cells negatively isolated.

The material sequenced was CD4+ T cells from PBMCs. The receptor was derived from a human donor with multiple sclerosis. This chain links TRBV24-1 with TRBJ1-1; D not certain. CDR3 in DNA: TGTGCCACCAGTGATATCACCCCGGCGGCTTTCTTT. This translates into CATSDITPAAFF.